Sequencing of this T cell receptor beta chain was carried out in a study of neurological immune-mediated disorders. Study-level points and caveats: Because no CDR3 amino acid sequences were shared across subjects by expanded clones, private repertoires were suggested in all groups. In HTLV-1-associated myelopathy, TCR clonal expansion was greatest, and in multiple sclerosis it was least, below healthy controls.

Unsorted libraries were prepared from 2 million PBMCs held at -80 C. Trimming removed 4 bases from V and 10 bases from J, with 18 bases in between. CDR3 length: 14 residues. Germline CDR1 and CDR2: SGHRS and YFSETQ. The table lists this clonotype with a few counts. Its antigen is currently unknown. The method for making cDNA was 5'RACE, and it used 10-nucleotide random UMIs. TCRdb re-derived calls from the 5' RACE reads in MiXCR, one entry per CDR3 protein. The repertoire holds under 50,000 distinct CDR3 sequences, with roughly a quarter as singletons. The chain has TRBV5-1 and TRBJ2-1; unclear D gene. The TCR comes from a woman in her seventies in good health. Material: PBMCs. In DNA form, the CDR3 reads TGCGCCAGCAGCCCCCCGGACGAGCTCTCCGAGCAGTTCTTC. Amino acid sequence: CASSPPDELSEQFF.